This note documents a single T cell receptor (beta chain) sequence. Its antigen is undetermined. These data come from a study of cytomegalovirus exposure and HLA in healthy donors. Overall study: Sequencing of 150 million to 200 million T cells in an earlier analysis found some 100 million unique TCR beta sequences.

The V gene's germline CDR1 is MNHEY and CDR2 SMNVEV (reference sequence). The V and J ends lost 6 bases and 2 bases, in that order; junction bases with no gene match: 16. The CDR3 length is 19 residues. Study-level results: In a later analysis, TCR association rates varied by HLA locus: DRB1 most, HLA-C fewest.

With 60 Vbeta and 13 Jbeta primers, the PCR was carried out. Sequenced by immunoSEQ multiplex PCR; TCRdb stores in-frame clones only, minus some. Among some 180,000 clones, about four fifths were seen once, and the ten largest hold 2.5% to 3%. The sample consisted of PBMCs. The chain recombines TRBV27 with TRBJ2-3, with 11 nucleotides matching TRBD2. The TCR comes from a female donor in good health and CMV-seronegative. The CDR3 loop is CASSPKESGTSGHTDTQYF. The CDR3 DNA is TGTGCCAGCAGCCCGAAGGAAAGCGGGACTAGCGGCCACACAGATACGCAGTATTTT.